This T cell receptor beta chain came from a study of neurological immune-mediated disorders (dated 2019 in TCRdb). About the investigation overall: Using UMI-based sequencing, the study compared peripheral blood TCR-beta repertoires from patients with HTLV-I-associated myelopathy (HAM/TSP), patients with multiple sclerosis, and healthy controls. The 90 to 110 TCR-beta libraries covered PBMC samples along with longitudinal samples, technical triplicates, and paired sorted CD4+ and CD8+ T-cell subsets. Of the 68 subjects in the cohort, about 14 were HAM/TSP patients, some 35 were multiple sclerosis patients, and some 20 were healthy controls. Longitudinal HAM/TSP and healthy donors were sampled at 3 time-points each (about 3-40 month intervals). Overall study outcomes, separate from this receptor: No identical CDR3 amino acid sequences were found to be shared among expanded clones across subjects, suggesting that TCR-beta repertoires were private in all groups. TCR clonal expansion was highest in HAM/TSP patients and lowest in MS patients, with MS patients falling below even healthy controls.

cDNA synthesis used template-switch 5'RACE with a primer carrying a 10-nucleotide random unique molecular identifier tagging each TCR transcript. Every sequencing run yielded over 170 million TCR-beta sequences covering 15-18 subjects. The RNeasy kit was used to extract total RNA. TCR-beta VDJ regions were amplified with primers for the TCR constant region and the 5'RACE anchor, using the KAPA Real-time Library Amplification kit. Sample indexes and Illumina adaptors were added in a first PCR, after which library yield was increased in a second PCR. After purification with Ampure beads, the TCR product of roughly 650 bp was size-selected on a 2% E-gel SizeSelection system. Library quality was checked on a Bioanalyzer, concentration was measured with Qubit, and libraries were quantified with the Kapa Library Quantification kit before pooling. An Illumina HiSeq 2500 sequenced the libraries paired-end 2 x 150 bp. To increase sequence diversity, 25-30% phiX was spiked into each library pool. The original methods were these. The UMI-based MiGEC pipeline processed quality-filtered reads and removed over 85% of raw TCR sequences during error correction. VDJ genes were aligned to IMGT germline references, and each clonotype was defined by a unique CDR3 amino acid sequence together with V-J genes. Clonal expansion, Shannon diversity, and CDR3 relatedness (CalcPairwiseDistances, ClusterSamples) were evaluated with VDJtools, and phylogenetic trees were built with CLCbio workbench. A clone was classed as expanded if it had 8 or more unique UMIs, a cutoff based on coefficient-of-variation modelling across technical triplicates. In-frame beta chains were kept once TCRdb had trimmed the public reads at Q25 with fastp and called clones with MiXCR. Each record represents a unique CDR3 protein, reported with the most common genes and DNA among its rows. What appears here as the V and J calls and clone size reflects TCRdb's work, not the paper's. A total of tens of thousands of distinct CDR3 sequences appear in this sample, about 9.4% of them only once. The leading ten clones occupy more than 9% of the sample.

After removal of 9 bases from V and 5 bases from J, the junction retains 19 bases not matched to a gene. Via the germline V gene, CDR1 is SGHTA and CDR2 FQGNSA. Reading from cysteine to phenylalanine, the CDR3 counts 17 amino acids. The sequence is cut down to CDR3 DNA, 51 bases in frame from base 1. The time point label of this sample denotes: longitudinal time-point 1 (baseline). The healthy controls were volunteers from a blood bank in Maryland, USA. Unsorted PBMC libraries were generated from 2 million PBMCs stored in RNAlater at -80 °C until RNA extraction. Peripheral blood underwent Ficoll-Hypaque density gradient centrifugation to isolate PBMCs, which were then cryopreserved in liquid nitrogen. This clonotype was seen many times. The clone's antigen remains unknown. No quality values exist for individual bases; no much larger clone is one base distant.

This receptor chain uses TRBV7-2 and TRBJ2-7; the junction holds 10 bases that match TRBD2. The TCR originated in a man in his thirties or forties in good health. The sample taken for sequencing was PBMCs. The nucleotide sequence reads TGTGCCAGTATGACTAGCGGGCCTCTGAGGGAATCCCACGAGCAGTACTTC. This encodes CASMTSGPLRESHEQYF.